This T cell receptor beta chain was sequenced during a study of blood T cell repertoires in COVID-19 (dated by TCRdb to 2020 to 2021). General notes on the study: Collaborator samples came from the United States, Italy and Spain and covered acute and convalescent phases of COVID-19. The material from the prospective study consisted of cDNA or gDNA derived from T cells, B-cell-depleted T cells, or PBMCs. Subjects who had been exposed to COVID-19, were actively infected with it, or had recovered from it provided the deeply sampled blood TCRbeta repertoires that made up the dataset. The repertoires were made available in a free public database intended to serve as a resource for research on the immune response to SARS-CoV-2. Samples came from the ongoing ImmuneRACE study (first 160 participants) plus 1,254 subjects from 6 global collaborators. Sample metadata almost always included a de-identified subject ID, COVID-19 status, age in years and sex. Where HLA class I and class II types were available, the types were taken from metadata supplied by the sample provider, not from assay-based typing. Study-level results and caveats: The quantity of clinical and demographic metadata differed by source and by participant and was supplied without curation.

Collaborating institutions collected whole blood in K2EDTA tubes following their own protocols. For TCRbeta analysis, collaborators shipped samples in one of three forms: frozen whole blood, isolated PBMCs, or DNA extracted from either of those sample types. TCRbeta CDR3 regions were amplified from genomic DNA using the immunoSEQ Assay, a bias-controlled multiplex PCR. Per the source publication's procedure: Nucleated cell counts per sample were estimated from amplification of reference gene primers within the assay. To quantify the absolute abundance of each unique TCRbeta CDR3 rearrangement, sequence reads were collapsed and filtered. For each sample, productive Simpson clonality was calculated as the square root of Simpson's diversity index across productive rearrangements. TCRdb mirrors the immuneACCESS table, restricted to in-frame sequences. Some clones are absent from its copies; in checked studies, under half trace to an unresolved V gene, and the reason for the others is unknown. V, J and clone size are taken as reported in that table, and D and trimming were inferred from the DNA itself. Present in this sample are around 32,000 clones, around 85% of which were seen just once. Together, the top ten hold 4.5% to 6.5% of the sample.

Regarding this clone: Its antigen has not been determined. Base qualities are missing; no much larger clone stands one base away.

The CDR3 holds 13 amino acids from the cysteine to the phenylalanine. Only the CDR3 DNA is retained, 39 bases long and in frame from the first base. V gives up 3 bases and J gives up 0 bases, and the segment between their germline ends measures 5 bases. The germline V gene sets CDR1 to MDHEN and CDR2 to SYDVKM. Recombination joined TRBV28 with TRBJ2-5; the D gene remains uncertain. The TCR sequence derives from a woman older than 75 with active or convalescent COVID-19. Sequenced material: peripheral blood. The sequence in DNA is TGTGCCAGCAGTTTGGCCCACCAAGAGACCCAGTACTTC. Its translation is CASSLAHQETQYF. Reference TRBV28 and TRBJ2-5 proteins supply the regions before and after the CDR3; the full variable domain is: DVKVTQSSRYLVKRTGEKVFLECVQDMDHENMFWYRQDPGLGLRLIYFSYDVKMKEKGDIPEGYSVSREKKERFSLILESASTNQTSMYLCASSLAHQETQYFGPGTRLLVL.